A selection of T cell receptor beta chains follows, all from one sample in a study of CD8+ T cells in alopecia areata. Clones were sequenced by immunoSEQ multiplex PCR, and TCRdb holds only the in-frame ones, with some missing. Of more than 200,000 clones listed, roughly three fifths were seen once; the top ten hold 1% to 1.5%. Sequenced material: CD4+ T cells sorted from blood, taken at approximately week 42, from a patient treated with tofacitinib. All receptors come from a human donor with alopecia areata. CDR3s include the opening cysteine and the closing phenylalanine or tryptophan. Each record gives: J gene, clone size, V gene, D gene, CDR3 protein, CDR3 DNA. D genes are given only for firm matches. Clone size appears in some rows only: once, few, many, or a class for an expanded clone.

j_call: TRBJ1-6; clone_size: .; v_call: TRBV29-1; d_call: TRBD1; cdr3_aa: CSVGATGGKSPLHF; cdr3_nt: TGCAGCGTTGGCGCGACAGGGGGGAAATCACCCCTCCACTTT
j_call: TRBJ2-7; clone_size: few; v_call: TRBV29-1; d_call: TRBD1; cdr3_aa: CSATRDSPTYEQYF; cdr3_nt: TGCAGCGCTACACGGGACAGTCCCACCTACGAGCAGTACTTC
j_call: TRBJ2-7; clone_size: .; v_call: TRBV27; d_call: TRBD1; cdr3_aa: CATSGQGGYEQYF; cdr3_nt: TGTGCCACCTCGGGACAGGGGGGCTACGAGCAGTACTTC
j_call: TRBJ1-4; clone_size: .; v_call: TRBV30; d_call: .; cdr3_aa: CAWSTHGGTTNEKLFF; cdr3_nt: TGTGCCTGGAGTACCCATGGGGGGACAACTAATGAAAAACTGTTTTTT
j_call: TRBJ2-1; clone_size: .; v_call: TRBV15; d_call: TRBD1; cdr3_aa: CATSRDFGQGADEQFF; cdr3_nt: TGTGCCACCAGCAGAGATTTCGGACAGGGGGCGGATGAGCAGTTCTTC
j_call: TRBJ1-1; clone_size: few; v_call: TRBV11-2; d_call: .; cdr3_aa: CASSSRTGTEAFF; cdr3_nt: TGTGCCAGCAGCTCCCGGACGGGAACTGAAGCTTTCTTT
j_call: TRBJ2-6; clone_size: once; v_call: TRBV5-4; d_call: .; cdr3_aa: CASSLSPAIGANVLTF; cdr3_nt: TGTGCCAGCAGCTTGTCCCCAGCGATAGGGGCCAACGTCCTGACTTTC
j_call: TRBJ1-1; clone_size: .; v_call: TRBV30; d_call: .; cdr3_aa: CAWSVGGTGTEAFF; cdr3_nt: TGTGCCTGGAGTGTAGGGGGTACGGGGACTGAAGCTTTCTTT
j_call: TRBJ1-1; clone_size: .; v_call: TRBV6-6; d_call: .; cdr3_aa: CASFRGSLNTEAFF; cdr3_nt: TGTGCCAGCTTTAGGGGAAGCTTGAACACTGAAGCTTTCTTT
j_call: TRBJ1-2; clone_size: .; v_call: TRBV20-1; d_call: .; cdr3_aa: CSAPGPRGYTF; cdr3_nt: TGCAGTGCTCCGGGACCAAGAGGCTACACCTTC
j_call: TRBJ2-7; clone_size: .; v_call: TRBV5-1; d_call: .; cdr3_aa: CASNLGHQTYEQYF; cdr3_nt: TGCGCCAGCAACTTGGGACACCAAACCTACGAGCAGTACTTC
j_call: TRBJ1-1; clone_size: few; v_call: TRBV29-1; d_call: TRBD1; cdr3_aa: CSGKNRGRGTEAFF; cdr3_nt: TGCAGCGGAAAAAATAGGGGGCGCGGGACTGAAGCTTTCTTT
j_call: TRBJ2-3; clone_size: few; v_call: TRBV7-6; d_call: .; cdr3_aa: CASSLAGAGTDTQYF; cdr3_nt: TGTGCCAGCAGCTTGGCAGGGGCCGGCACAGATACGCAGTATTTT
j_call: TRBJ2-4; clone_size: .; v_call: TRBV29-1; d_call: TRBD2; cdr3_aa: CSARAGGPGKNIQYF; cdr3_nt: TGCAGCGCTAGAGCGGGGGGGCCTGGCAAAAACATTCAGTACTTC
j_call: TRBJ1-5; clone_size: .; v_call: TRBV18; d_call: TRBD1; cdr3_aa: CASSPLPTKGQTGGPQHF; cdr3_nt: TGTGCCAGCTCACCACTACCGACAAAGGGACAGACCGGCGGGCCCCAGCATTTT
j_call: TRBJ1-2; clone_size: .; v_call: TRBV6-1; d_call: .; cdr3_aa: CASSEQGRVSGYTF; cdr3_nt: TGTGCCAGCAGTGAACAGGGCAGGGTTTCTGGCTACACCTTC
j_call: TRBJ1-4; clone_size: .; v_call: TRBV6-5; d_call: .; cdr3_aa: CASRASRSEKLFF; cdr3_nt: TGTGCCAGCAGGGCTTCACGGAGCGAAAAACTGTTTTTT
j_call: TRBJ2-5; clone_size: .; v_call: TRBV7-2; d_call: .; cdr3_aa: CASSLVRTGRQETQYF; cdr3_nt: TGTGCCAGCAGCCTCGTGAGGACGGGCCGCCAAGAGACCCAGTACTTC
j_call: TRBJ2-7; clone_size: .; v_call: TRBV29-1; d_call: .; cdr3_aa: CSVEVPDSIDEQYF; cdr3_nt: TGCAGCGTTGAAGTACCGGACAGTATCGACGAGCAGTACTTC
j_call: TRBJ1-5; clone_size: .; v_call: TRBV12-5; d_call: .; cdr3_aa: CASGPPGGRYSNQPQHF; cdr3_nt: TGTGCTAGTGGTCCCCCCGGGGGCAGGTATAGCAATCAGCCCCAGCATTTT
j_call: TRBJ1-1; clone_size: .; v_call: TRBV30; d_call: .; cdr3_aa: CACKQDNTEAFF; cdr3_nt: TGTGCCTGTAAACAGGATAACACTGAAGCTTTCTTT
j_call: TRBJ1-2; clone_size: .; v_call: TRBV29-1; d_call: TRBD1; cdr3_aa: CSVESDRELYGYTF; cdr3_nt: TGCAGCGTTGAATCGGACAGGGAACTCTATGGCTACACCTTC
j_call: TRBJ2-7; clone_size: once; v_call: TRBV29-1; d_call: .; cdr3_aa: CSVTSGRMQYF; cdr3_nt: TGCAGCGTTACTTCCGGTCGGATGCAGTACTTC
j_call: TRBJ1-5; clone_size: .; v_call: TRBV4-2; d_call: TRBD1; cdr3_aa: CASSQAGQGFLQPQHF; cdr3_nt: TGTGCCAGCAGCCAAGCGGGACAGGGGTTTTTGCAGCCCCAGCATTTT
j_call: TRBJ2-7; clone_size: once; v_call: TRBV10-3; d_call: .; cdr3_aa: CAIGGFSYEQYF; cdr3_nt: TGTGCCATCGGGGGCTTCTCCTACGAGCAGTACTTC
j_call: TRBJ1-4; clone_size: .; v_call: TRBV29-1; d_call: .; cdr3_aa: CSVGEAPGEKLFF; cdr3_nt: TGCAGCGTTGGGGAAGCTCCGGGTGAAAAACTGTTTTTT
j_call: TRBJ2-2; clone_size: .; v_call: TRBV7-3; d_call: TRBD2; cdr3_aa: CASSPGTSRTGELFF; cdr3_nt: TGTGCCAGCAGCCCCGGGACTAGTAGGACCGGGGAGCTGTTTTTT
j_call: TRBJ2-1; clone_size: .; v_call: TRBV4-2; d_call: TRBD2; cdr3_aa: CASSQAASGGVDEQFF; cdr3_nt: TGTGCCAGCAGCCAAGCCGCTAGCGGGGGGGTAGATGAGCAGTTCTTC
j_call: TRBJ2-3; clone_size: few; v_call: TRBV5-1; d_call: TRBD1; cdr3_aa: CASSETGTDTQYF; cdr3_nt: TGCGCCAGCAGCGAGACAGGGACAGATACGCAGTATTTT
j_call: TRBJ2-7; clone_size: .; v_call: TRBV6-1; d_call: TRBD2; cdr3_aa: CASREAGATSYEQYF; cdr3_nt: TGTGCCAGCAGGGAAGCGGGGGCCACCTCCTACGAGCAGTACTTC
j_call: TRBJ2-1; clone_size: few; v_call: TRBV5-1; d_call: TRBD2; cdr3_aa: CASSLLASGNNEQFF; cdr3_nt: TGCGCCAGCAGCTTGTTGGCTAGCGGGAACAATGAGCAGTTCTTC
j_call: TRBJ1-5; clone_size: .; v_call: TRBV4-1; d_call: .; cdr3_aa: CASSHTSNSNQPQHF; cdr3_nt: TGCGCCAGCAGCCACACAAGCAATAGCAATCAGCCCCAGCATTTT
j_call: TRBJ1-2; clone_size: .; v_call: TRBV19; d_call: .; cdr3_aa: CASSIITSSAQANYGYTF; cdr3_nt: TGTGCCAGTAGTATAATTACTAGTTCGGCTCAAGCTAACTATGGCTACACCTTC
j_call: TRBJ2-7; clone_size: .; v_call: TRBV29-1; d_call: TRBD1; cdr3_aa: CSVYRGREQYF; cdr3_nt: TGCAGCGTCTACAGGGGGCGTGAGCAGTACTTC
j_call: TRBJ2-5; clone_size: .; v_call: TRBV29-1; d_call: TRBD2; cdr3_aa: CSVEGRVGLALETQYF; cdr3_nt: TGCAGCGTTGAGGGTCGTGTTGGACTAGCGCTGGAGACCCAGTACTTC
j_call: TRBJ2-1; clone_size: .; v_call: TRBV5-1; d_call: .; cdr3_aa: CASGLLRVSYSEQFF; cdr3_nt: TGCGCCAGCGGCTTGTTACGGGTCTCCTACAGTGAGCAGTTCTTC
j_call: TRBJ2-2; clone_size: few; v_call: TRBV19; d_call: .; cdr3_aa: CASSIVRRGQGISATGELFF; cdr3_nt: TGTGCCAGTAGTATAGTCCGCCGGGGGCAGGGGATTTCGGCCACCGGGGAGCTGTTTTTT
j_call: TRBJ2-1; clone_size: .; v_call: TRBV5-6; d_call: .; cdr3_aa: CASSLSYSYNEQFF; cdr3_nt: TGTGCCAGCAGCTTGTCGTACAGCTACAATGAGCAGTTCTTC
j_call: TRBJ1-3; clone_size: .; v_call: TRBV7-6; d_call: .; cdr3_aa: CASSNRAGNTIYF; cdr3_nt: TGTGCCAGCAGCAACAGGGCTGGAAACACCATATATTTT
j_call: TRBJ2-7; clone_size: .; v_call: TRBV30; d_call: TRBD1; cdr3_aa: CAWGDRIYEQYF; cdr3_nt: TGTGCCTGGGGGGACAGAATCTACGAGCAGTACTTC
j_call: TRBJ2-7; clone_size: once; v_call: TRBV5-6; d_call: .; cdr3_aa: CASSRQDGEGEQYF; cdr3_nt: TGTGCCAGCAGCCGTCAGGACGGGGAAGGCGAGCAGTACTTC
j_call: TRBJ2-3; clone_size: few; v_call: TRBV14; d_call: .; cdr3_aa: CASSLTADTQYF; cdr3_nt: TGTGCCAGCAGTCTAACTGCAGATACGCAGTATTTT
j_call: TRBJ2-2; clone_size: .; v_call: TRBV14; d_call: .; cdr3_aa: CASSQEIATGELFF; cdr3_nt: TGTGCCAGCAGCCAAGAAATAGCGACCGGGGAGCTGTTTTTT
j_call: TRBJ2-3; clone_size: .; v_call: TRBV2; d_call: .; cdr3_aa: CASSASFTDTQYF; cdr3_nt: TGTGCCAGCAGTGCTTCGTTCACAGATACGCAGTATTTT
j_call: TRBJ1-2; clone_size: .; v_call: TRBV29-1; d_call: .; cdr3_aa: CSVAFRQHYGYTF; cdr3_nt: TGCAGCGTTGCATTCCGACAACACTATGGCTACACCTTC
j_call: TRBJ2-3; clone_size: few; v_call: TRBV11-2; d_call: TRBD1; cdr3_aa: CASSPGQGITDTQYF; cdr3_nt: TGTGCCAGCAGCCCCGGACAGGGAATCACAGATACGCAGTATTTT
j_call: TRBJ2-1; clone_size: .; v_call: TRBV30; d_call: .; cdr3_aa: CAWSVGPLRASSYNEQFF; cdr3_nt: TGTGCCTGGAGTGTAGGGCCCCTGCGGGCCAGCTCCTACAATGAGCAGTTCTTC
j_call: TRBJ2-7; clone_size: .; v_call: TRBV5-6; d_call: .; cdr3_aa: CASGGGVGEQYF; cdr3_nt: TGTGCCAGCGGAGGGGGAGTCGGCGAGCAGTACTTC
j_call: TRBJ1-2; clone_size: .; v_call: TRBV30; d_call: .; cdr3_aa: CAWSHGGAGNTF; cdr3_nt: TGTGCCTGGAGTCATGGGGGGGCGGGGAACACCTTC
j_call: TRBJ1-1; clone_size: .; v_call: TRBV5-1; d_call: .; cdr3_aa: CASSFDTNTEAFF; cdr3_nt: TGCGCCAGCAGCTTTGACACCAACACTGAAGCTTTCTTT
j_call: TRBJ2-3; clone_size: .; v_call: TRBV5-1; d_call: .; cdr3_aa: CASSLARGLSTDTQYF; cdr3_nt: TGCGCCAGCAGCTTGGCCCGGGGGCTTAGCACAGATACGCAGTATTTT
j_call: TRBJ2-7; clone_size: .; v_call: TRBV7-9; d_call: TRBD2; cdr3_aa: CASSLALSGGSSYEQYF; cdr3_nt: TGTGCCAGCAGCTTAGCGCTGAGCGGGGGTAGCTCCTACGAGCAGTACTTC
j_call: TRBJ2-1; clone_size: .; v_call: TRBV11-2; d_call: .; cdr3_aa: CASSLARNNEQFF; cdr3_nt: TGTGCCAGCAGCTTAGCGAGGAACAATGAGCAGTTCTTC